These T cell receptor beta chains were read from a single sample in a study of CD8+CD57+ T cells in acquired aplastic anemia. TCRdb processed the reads anew with MiXCR; each CDR3 protein has one entry. The sample lists roughly 80,000 distinct CDR3 sequences; about three quarters were seen once. Source material: sorted CD4+, CD8+, or CD8+CD57+ T cells (not recorded which) from PBMCs. The receptor source for this set is a human donor with aplastic anemia. The CDR3 runs from the conserved cysteine through the conserved F or W. Fields, in order: V gene, J gene, CDR3 protein.

TRBV7-9	TRBJ1-1	CASSFLETEAFF
TRBV20-1	TRBJ1-3	CSARGQGGNTIYF
TRBV28	TRBJ2-3	CASSGTAYAEGTQYF
TRBV5-6	TRBJ2-7	CASSLGAGYIYEQYF
TRBV6-1	TRBJ2-2	CASTVSTGELFF
TRBV7-6	TRBJ2-7	CASSTGSGGVYEQYF
TRBV12-3/TRBV12-4	TRBJ2-7	CASCLGFGEQYF
TRBV15	TRBJ2-7	CATSSSVGDSSYEQYF
TRBV2	TRBJ2-5	CASSSSAGNTEETQYF
TRBV7-9	TRBJ2-7	CASSLEEGGYEQYF
TRBV2	TRBJ2-3	CASSGTVASTDTQYF
TRBV6-2/TRBV6-3	TRBJ2-5	CASSSGLAVQETQYF
TRBV2	TRBJ2-6	CASSEGTNSGANVLTF
TRBV15	TRBJ2-5	CATSRDVGQGGETQYF
TRBV7-8	TRBJ1-6	CASSSSIRINSPLHF
TRBV5-1	TRBJ2-7	CASSPSVGATEQYF
TRBV7-9	TRBJ1-2	CASSLDQSGAYGYIF
TRBV7-2	TRBJ2-7	CASTKTTGLEQYF